This TCR beta chain was found in a study of cytomegalovirus exposure and HLA in healthy donors. Study-level findings and limits: According to an earlier analysis, most TCR beta V segments yielded productive rearrangements about 90% or about 30% of the time.

Concerning this clone itself: What it recognizes is unknown.

The PCR employed 60 Vbeta primers together with 13 Jbeta primers. Under the authors' procedure: Unique TCR beta chains totaled 80 million to 100 million in a later count, with roughly 11 million of them shared. Clones were read by immunoSEQ multiplex PCR, and TCRdb kept only the in-frame ones, dropping some. V and J calls and clone size are given by that table; D and trimming were obtained from the DNA. The sample consists of some 200,000 clones, roughly 80% of them appearing once. V lost 2 bases, J lost 6 bases, and 12 bases stayed unmatched. Germline CDR1 and CDR2: SGHTA and FQGNSA. The CDR3 loop spans 17 amino acids. Each of the donors was a healthy bone marrow donor. There were likely unrecorded immune exposures, though donors were nominally healthy when sampled.

The chain recombines TRBV7-2 with TRBJ2-3, with TRBD2 identical over 9 bases. The source is a man in his forties or fifties in good health and CMV-seropositive. The sequencing input was PBMCs. The chain's CDR3 is CASSLWGSGGPRDTQYF. In DNA, the CDR3 is TGTGCCAGCAGCTTATGGGGTAGCGGGGGCCCCAGGGATACGCAGTATTTT.